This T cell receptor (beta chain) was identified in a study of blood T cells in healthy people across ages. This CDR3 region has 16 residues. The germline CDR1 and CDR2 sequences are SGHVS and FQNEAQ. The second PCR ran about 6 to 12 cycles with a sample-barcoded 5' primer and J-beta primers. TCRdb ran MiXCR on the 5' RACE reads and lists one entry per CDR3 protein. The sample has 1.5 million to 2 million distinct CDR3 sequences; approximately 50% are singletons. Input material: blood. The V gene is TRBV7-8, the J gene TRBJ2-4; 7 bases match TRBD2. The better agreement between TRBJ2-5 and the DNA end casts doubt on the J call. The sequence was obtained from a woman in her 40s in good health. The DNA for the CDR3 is TGTGCCAGCAGCTTAGTGCTCGGGGGGAGGGAAGAGACCCAGTACTTC. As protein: CASSLVLGGREETQYF.